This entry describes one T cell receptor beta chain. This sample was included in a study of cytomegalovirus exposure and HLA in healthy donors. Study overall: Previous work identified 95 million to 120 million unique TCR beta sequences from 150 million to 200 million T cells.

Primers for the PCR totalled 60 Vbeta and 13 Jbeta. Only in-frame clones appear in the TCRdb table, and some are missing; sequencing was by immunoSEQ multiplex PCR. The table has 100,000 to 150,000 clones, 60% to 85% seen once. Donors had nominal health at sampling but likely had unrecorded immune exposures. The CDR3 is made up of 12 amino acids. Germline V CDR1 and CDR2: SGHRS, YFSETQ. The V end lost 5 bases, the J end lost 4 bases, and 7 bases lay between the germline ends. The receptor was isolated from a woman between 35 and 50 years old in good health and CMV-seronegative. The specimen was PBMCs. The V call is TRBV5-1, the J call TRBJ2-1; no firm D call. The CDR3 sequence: CASSVTYNEQFF. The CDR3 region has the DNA TGCGCCAGCAGTGTTACATACAATGAGCAGTTCTTC.